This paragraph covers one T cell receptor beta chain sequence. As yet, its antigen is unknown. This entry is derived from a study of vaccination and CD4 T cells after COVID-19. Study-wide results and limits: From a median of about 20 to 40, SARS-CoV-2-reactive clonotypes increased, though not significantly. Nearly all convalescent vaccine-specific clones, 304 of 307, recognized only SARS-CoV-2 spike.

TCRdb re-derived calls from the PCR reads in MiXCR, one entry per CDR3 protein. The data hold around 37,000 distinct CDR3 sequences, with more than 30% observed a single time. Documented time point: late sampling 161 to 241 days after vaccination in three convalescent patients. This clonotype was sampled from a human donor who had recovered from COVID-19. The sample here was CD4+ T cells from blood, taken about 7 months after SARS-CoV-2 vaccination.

The CDR3 DNA reads as TGTGCCAGCAGCTCACTAGCGGGCAATTACAATGAGCAGTTCTTC. Encoded protein: CASSSLAGNYNEQFF. The chain uses TRBV27 and TRBJ2-1; 9 positions match TRBD2. Germline CDR1 and CDR2: MNHEY and SMNVEV (reference sequence). The junction had 7 bases not matched to a gene; V was cut back by 6 bases and J by 4 bases. The CDR3 consists of 15 residues.